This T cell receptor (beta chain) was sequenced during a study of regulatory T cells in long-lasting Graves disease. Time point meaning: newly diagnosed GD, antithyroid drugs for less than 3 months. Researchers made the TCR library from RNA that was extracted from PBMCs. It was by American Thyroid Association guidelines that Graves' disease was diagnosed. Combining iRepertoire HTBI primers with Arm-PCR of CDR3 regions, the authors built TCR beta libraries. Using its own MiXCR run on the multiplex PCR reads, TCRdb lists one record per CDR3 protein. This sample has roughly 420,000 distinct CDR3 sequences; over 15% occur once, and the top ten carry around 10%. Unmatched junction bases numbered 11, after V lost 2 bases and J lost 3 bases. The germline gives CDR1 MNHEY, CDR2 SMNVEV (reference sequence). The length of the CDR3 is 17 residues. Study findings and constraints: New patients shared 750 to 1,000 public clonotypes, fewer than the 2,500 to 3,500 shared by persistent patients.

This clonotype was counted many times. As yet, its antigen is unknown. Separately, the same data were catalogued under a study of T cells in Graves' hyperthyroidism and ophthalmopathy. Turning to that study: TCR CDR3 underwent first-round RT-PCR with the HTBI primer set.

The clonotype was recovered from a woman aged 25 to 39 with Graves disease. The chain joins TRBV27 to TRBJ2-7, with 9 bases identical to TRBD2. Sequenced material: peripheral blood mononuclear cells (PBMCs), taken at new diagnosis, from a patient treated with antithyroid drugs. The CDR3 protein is CASSLGTSKPGNYEQYF. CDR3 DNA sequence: TGTGCCAGCAGTTTAGGGACTAGCAAGCCAGGGAACTACGAGCAGTACTTC.